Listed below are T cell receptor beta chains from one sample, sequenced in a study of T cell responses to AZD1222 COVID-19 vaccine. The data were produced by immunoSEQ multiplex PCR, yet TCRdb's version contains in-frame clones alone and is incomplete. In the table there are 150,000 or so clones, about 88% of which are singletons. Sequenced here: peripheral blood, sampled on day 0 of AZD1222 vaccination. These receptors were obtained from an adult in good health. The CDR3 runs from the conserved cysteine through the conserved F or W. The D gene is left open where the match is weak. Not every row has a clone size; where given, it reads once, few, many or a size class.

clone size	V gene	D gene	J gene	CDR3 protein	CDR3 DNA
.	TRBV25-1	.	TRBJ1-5	CASSEGGPQHF	TGTGCCAGCAGTGAGGGGGGTCCCCAGCATTTT
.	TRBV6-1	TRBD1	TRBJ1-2	CASSPPAGGYGYTF	TGTGCCAGCAGCCCCCCCGCAGGGGGCTATGGCTACACCTTC
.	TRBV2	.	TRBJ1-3	CASSEAGTGAGNTIYF	TGTGCCAGCAGTGAAGCAGGGACCGGGGCGGGAAACACCATATATTTT
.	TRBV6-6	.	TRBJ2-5	CASPPGGSGDSKTQYF	TGTGCCAGCCCCCCTGGAGGTAGCGGTGATTCAAAGACCCAGTACTTC
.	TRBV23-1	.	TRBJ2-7	CASSLRVRDYEQYF	TGCGCCAGCAGTCTTCGGGTCCGGGACTACGAGCAGTACTTC
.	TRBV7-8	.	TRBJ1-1	CASSPDELNTEAFF	TGTGCCAGCAGTCCCGACGAACTTAACACTGAAGCTTTCTTT
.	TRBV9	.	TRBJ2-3	CASSTRPGADTQYF	TGTGCCAGCAGCACCCGACCGGGCGCAGATACGCAGTATTTT
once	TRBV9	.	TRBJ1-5	CASSVGVAGTQPQHF	TGTGCCAGCAGCGTAGGAGTGGCGGGAACGCAGCCCCAGCATTTT
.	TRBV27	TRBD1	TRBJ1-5	CASNAGQYSNQPQHF	TGTGCCAGCAATGCGGGACAGTATAGCAATCAGCCCCAGCATTTT
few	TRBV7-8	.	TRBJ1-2	CASSPSIANYGYTF	TGTGCCAGCAGCCCGAGCATAGCTAACTATGGCTACACCTTC
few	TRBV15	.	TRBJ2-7	CATSRGIYEQYF	TGTGCCACCAGCAGAGGAATCTACGAGCAGTACTTC
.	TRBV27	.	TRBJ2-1	CASSFGGGAYNEQFF	TGTGCCAGCAGTTTTGGTGGGGGAGCCTACAATGAGCAGTTCTTC
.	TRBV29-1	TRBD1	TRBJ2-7	CSVEWDSSYEQYF	TGCAGCGTTGAATGGGACAGCTCCTACGAGCAGTACTTC
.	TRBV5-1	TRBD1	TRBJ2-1	CASSLAPDRGNEQFF	TGCGCCAGCAGCTTGGCCCCAGACAGGGGGAATGAGCAGTTCTTC
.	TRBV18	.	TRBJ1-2	CASSGDRTNYGYTF	TGTGCCAGCTCGGGGGACCGAACTAACTATGGCTACACCTTC
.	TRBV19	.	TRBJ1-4	CASRPTRGNEKLFF	TGTGCCAGTAGGCCGACAAGGGGTAATGAAAAACTGTTTTTT
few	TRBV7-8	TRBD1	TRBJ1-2	CASSPRDRRSGYTF	TGTGCCAGCAGCCCCCGGGACAGGCGGTCCGGCTACACCTTC
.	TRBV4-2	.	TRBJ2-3	CASSQELSSTDTQYF	TGTGCCAGCAGCCAAGAGCTTAGTAGCACAGATACGCAGTATTTT
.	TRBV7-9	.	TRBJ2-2	CASSLKGANTGELFF	TGTGCCAGCAGCCTTAAAGGGGCCAACACCGGGGAGCTGTTTTTT
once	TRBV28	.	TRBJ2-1	CASSLNRGEQFF	TGTGCCAGCAGTTTAAACCGCGGTGAGCAGTTCTTC
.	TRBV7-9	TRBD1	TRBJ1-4	CASSLWDRGFEKLFF	TGTGCCAGCAGCTTATGGGACAGGGGGTTCGAAAAACTGTTTTTT
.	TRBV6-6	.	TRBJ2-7	CASSQGHLSSYEQYF	TGTGCCAGCAGTCAGGGACATCTTAGCTCCTACGAGCAGTACTTC
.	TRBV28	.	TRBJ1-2	CASREGNYGYTF	TGTGCCAGCAGGGAGGGAAACTATGGCTACACCTTC
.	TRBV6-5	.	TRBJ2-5	CASSYGRTLGQETQYF	TGTGCCAGCAGTTACGGTCGCACCCTGGGGCAAGAGACCCAGTACTTC
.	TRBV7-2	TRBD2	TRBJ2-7	CASSLTGLVAYEQYF	TGTGCCAGCAGCTTAACGGGACTAGTGGCCTACGAGCAGTACTTC